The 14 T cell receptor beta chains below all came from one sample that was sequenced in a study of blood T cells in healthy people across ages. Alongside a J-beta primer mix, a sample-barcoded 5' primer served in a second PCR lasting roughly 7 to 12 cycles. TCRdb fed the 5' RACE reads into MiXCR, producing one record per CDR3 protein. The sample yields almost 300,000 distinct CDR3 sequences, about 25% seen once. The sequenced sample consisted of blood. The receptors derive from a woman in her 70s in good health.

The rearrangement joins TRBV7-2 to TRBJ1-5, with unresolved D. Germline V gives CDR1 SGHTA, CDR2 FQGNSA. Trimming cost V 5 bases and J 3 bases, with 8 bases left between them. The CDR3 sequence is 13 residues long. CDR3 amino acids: CASSPMINQPQHF. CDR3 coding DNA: TGTGCCAGCAGCCCAATGATCAATCAGCCCCAGCATTTT.

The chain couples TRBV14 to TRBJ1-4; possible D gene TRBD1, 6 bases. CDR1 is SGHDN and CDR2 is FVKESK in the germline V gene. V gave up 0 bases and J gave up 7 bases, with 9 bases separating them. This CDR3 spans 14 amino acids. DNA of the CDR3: TGTGCCAGCAGCCAAGAGACAGGCGTTGAAAAACTGTTTTTT. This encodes CASSQETGVEKLFF.

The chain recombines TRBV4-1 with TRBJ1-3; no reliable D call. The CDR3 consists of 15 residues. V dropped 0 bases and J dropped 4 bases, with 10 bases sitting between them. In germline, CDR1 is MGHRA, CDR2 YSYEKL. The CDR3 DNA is TGCGCCAGCAGCCAAGATCGGTATTCCGGAAACACCATATATTTT. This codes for CASSQDRYSGNTIYF.

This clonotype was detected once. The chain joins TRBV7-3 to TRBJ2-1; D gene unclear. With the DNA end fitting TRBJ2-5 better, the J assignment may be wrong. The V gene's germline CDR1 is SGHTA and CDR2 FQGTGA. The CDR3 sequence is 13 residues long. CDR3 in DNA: TGTGCCAGCAGCTTAAACGGAGTCATGGCCCAGTACTTC. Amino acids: CASSLNGVMAQYF.

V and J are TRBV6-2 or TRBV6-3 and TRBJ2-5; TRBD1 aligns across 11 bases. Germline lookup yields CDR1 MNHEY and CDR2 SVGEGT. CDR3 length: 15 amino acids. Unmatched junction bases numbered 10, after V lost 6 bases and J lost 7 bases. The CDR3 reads CASSYGQGARGTQYF. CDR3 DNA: TGTGCCAGCAGCTACGGACAGGGGGCTCGAGGGACCCAGTACTTC.

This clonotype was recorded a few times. The DNA for the CDR3 is TGTGCCACTGAACCGGGACAGGTTTCGGTTGGCTACACCTTC. Translating gives CATEPGQVSVGYTF. The gene calls are TRBV2 and TRBJ1-2; TRBD1 matches at 8 bases. With 10 bases clipped from V and 7 bases from J, the junction kept 14 bases outside the gene matches. The CDR3 covers 14 residues. Germline CDR1 SNHLY, CDR2 FYNNEI. The complete variable domain, with remaining parts taken from reference TRBV2 and TRBJ1-2, reads EPEVTQTPSHQVTQMGQEVILRCVPISNHLYFYWYRQILGQKVEFLVSFYNNEISEKSEIFDDQFSVERPDGSNFTLKIRSTKLEDSAMYFCATEPGQVSVGYTFGSGTRLTVV.

The CDR3 loop is CASGGAAGMNEQFF. In DNA, the CDR3 is TGTGCCAGCGGTGGTGCGGCGGGTATGAATGAGCAGTTCTTC. The V gene is TRBV2, the J gene TRBJ2-1, with D perhaps matching TRBD2 (5 bases). Germline assignment: CDR1 SNHLY and CDR2 FYNNEI. With 8 bases removed from V and 7 bases from J, the gap between germline ends came to 18 bases. There are 14 residues in the CDR3.

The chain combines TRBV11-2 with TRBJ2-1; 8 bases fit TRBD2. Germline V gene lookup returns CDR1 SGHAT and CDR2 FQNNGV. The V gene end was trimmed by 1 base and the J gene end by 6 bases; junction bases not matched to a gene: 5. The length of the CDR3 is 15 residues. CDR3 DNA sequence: TGTGCCAGCAGCTTAGGCGGGGGGTCCCGCAATGAGCAGTTCTTC. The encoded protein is CASSLGGGSRNEQFF.

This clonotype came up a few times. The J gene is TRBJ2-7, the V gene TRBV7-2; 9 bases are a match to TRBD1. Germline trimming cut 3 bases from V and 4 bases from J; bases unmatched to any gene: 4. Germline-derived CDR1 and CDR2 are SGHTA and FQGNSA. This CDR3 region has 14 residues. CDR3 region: CASSFGTGWYEQYF. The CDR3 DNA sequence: TGTGCCAGCAGCTTCGGGACAGGGTGGTACGAGCAGTACTTC.

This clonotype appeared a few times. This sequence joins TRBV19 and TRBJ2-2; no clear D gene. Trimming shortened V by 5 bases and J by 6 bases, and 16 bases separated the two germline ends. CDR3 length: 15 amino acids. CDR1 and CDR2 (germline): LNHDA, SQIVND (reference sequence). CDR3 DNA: TGTGCCAGTAGTGGTCGGAATGGGTTTGCCGGGGAGCTGTTTTTT. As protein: CASSGRNGFAGELFF.

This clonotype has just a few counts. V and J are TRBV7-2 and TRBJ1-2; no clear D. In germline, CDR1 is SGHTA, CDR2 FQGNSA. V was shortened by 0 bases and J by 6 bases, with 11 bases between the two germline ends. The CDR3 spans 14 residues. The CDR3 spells CASSLAYGGNGYTF. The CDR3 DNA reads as TGTGCCAGCAGCTTAGCGTACGGAGGGAATGGCTACACCTTC.

The CDR3 here is CASSLYTGPGGYNEQFF. CDR3 in DNA: TGTGCCAGCAGCCTTTACACCGGGCCAGGGGGCTACAATGAGCAGTTCTTC. The chain combines TRBV9 with TRBJ2-1; 7 nucleotides line up with TRBD1. Per the germline V gene, CDR1 is SGDLS and CDR2 is YYNGEE. The V segment lost 4 bases and the J segment 3 bases; nucleotides outside the gene matches: 13. The CDR3 covers 17 residues.

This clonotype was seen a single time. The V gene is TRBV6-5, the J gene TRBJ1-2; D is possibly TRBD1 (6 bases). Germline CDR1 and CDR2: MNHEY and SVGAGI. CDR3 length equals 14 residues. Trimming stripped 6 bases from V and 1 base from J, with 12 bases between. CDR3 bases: TGTGCCAGCAGAGAAGGGGGAAATAACTATGGCTACACCTTC. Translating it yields CASREGGNNYGYTF.

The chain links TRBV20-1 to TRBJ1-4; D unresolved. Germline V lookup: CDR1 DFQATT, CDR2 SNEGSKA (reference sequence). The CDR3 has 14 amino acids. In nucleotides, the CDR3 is TGCAGCGTTGGCGGCGATCTGGCTAATGAAAAACTGTTTTTT. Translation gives CSVGGDLANEKLFF.